Listed here is a single TCR beta chain. This entry belongs to a study of blood T cell repertoires in COVID-19. Study-wide background: The samples span acute and convalescent COVID-19 from the United States, Italy and Spain. PBMCs, B-cell-depleted T cells, or T cells provided the cDNA or gDNA that made up the material.

Germline CDR1 is LNHDA and CDR2 is SQIVND (reference sequence). The CDR3 length is 16 residues. Germline trimming cut 5 bases from V and 0 bases from J; bases unmatched to any gene: 7. Original processing notes: Reference gene primer amplification gave nucleated cell count estimates. The assay was immunoSEQ multiplex PCR, and TCRdb's table has in-frame clones only and misses some. V and J calls and clone size are given by that table; D and trimming were obtained from the DNA. The repertoire holds approximately 200,000 clones, with about nine tenths as singletons. Sequencing used peripheral blood. This clonotype was sampled from a woman aged 60-70 years with acute or convalescent COVID-19. The rearrangement links TRBV19 to TRBJ2-4; 7 bases map to TRBD1. The CDR3: CASSPTGALAKNIQYF. CDR3 DNA: TGTGCCAGTAGTCCTACAGGGGCCCTAGCCAAAAACATTCAGTACTTC.